The present T cell receptor beta chain was sequenced within a study of blood T cell repertoires in COVID-19. Study context: The samples span acute and convalescent COVID-19 from the United States, Italy and Spain. PBMCs, B-cell-depleted T cells, or T cells provided the cDNA or gDNA that made up the material.

The V gene end was trimmed by 2 bases and the J gene end by 1 base; junction bases not matched to a gene: 7. This CDR3 spans 17 amino acids. The assay was immunoSEQ multiplex PCR, and TCRdb's table has in-frame clones only and misses some. The data show nearly 110,000 clones, with 75% to 95% seen just once and around 1.2% held by the top ten. This receptor was taken from a woman in her twenties or thirties with acute or convalescent COVID-19. Sequenced material: peripheral blood. The chain links TRBV23-1 to TRBJ2-2, with 7 bases lining up with TRBD1. TRBV23-1 is labeled an ORF, and its function is uncertain. This CDR3 reads CASSQHRDRQNTGELFF. CDR3 coding DNA: TGCGCCAGCAGTCAACACCGGGACAGACAGAACACCGGGGAGCTGTTTTTT.